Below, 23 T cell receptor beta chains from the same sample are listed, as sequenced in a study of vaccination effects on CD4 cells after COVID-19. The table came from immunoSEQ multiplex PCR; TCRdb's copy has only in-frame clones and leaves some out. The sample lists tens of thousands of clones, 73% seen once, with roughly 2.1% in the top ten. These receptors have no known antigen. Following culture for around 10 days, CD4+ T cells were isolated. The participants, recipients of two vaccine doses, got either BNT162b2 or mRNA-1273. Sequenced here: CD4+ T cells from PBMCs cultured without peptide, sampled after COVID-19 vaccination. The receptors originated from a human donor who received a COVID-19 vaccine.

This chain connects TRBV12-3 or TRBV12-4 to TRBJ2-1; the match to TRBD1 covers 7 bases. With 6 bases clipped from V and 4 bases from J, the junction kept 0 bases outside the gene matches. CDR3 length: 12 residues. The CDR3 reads CASRTGYNEQFF. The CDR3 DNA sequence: TGTGCCAGCAGGACAGGGTACAATGAGCAGTTCTTC.

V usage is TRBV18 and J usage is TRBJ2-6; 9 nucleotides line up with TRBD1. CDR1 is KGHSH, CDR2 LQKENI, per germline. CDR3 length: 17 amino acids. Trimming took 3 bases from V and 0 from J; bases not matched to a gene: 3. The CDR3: CASSPGQGNSGANVLTF. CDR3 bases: TGTGCCAGCTCACCCGGACAGGGGAACTCTGGGGCCAACGTCCTGACTTTC.

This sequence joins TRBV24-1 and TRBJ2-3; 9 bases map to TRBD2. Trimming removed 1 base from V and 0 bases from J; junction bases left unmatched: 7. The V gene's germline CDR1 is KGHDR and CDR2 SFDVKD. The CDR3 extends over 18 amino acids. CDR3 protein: CATSDFGLAGPSTDTQYF. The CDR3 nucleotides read TGTGCCACCAGTGATTTCGGGCTAGCGGGGCCAAGCACAGATACGCAGTATTTT.

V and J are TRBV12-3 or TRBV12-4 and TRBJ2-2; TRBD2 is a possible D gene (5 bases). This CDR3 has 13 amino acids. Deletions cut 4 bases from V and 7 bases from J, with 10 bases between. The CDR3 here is CASSYTSIGELFF. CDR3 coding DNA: TGTGCCAGCAGTTATACTAGTATCGGGGAGCTGTTTTTT.

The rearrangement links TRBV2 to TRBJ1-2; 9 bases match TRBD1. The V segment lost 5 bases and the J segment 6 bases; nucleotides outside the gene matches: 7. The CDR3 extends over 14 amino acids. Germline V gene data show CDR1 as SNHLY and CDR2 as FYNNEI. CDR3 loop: CASSRTGEWDGYTF. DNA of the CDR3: TGTGCCAGCAGTCGGACAGGGGAATGGGATGGCTACACCTTC.

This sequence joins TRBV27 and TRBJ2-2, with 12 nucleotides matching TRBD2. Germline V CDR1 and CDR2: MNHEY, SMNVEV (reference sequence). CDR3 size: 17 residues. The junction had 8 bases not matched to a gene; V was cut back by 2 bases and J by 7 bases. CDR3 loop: CASSLSLAGGLIGELFF. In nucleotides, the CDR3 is TGTGCCAGCAGTTTAAGTCTAGCGGGGGGGCTGATCGGGGAGCTGTTTTTT.

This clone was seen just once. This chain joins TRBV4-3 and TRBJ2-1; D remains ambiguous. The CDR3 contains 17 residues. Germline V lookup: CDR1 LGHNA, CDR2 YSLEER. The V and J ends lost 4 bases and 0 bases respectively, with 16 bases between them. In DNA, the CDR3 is TGCGCCAGCAGCCGCATCTACTGGTCGAGCTCCTACAATGAGCAGTTCTTC. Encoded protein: CASSRIYWSSSYNEQFF.

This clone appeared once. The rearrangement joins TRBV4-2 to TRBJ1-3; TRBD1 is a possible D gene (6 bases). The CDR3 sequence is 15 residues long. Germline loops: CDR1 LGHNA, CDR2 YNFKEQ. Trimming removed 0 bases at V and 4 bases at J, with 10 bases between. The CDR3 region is CASSQDGQGGNTIYF. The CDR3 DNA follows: TGTGCCAGCAGCCAAGATGGGCAGGGGGGAAACACCATATATTTT.

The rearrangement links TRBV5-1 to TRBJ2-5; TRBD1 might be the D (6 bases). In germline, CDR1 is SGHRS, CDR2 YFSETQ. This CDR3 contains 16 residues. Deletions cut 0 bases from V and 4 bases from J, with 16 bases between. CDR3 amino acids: CASSLDGTQGGETQYF. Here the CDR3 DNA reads TGCGCCAGCAGCTTGGATGGGACCCAAGGGGGAGAGACCCAGTACTTC.

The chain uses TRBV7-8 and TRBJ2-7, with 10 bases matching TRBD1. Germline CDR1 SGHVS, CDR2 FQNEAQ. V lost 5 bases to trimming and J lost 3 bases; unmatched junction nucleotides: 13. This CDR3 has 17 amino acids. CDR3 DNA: TGTGCCAGCAGCCGAGATACCGGGACAGGGGAGAGCTACGAGCAGTACGTC. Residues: CASSRDTGTGESYEQYV.

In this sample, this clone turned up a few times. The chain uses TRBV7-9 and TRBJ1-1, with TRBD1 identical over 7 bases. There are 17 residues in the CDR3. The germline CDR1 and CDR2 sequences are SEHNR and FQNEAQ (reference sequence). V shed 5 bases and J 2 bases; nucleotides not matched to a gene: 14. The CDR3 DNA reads TGTGCCAGCAGCGCGGACAGGAAGGGGAATGTTAACACTGAAGCTTTCTTT. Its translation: CASSADRKGNVNTEAFF. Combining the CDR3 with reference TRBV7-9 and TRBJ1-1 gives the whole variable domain DTGVSQNPRHKITKRGQNVTFRCDPISEHNRLYWYRQTLGQGPEFLTYFQNEAQLEKSRLLSDRFSAERPKGSFSTLEIQRTEQGDSAMYLCASSADRKGNVNTEAFFGQGTRLTVV.

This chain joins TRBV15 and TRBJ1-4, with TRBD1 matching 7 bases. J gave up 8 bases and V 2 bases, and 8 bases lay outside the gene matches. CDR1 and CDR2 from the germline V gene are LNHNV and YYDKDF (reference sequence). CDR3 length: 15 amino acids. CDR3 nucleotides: TGTGCCACCAGCAGACGGGACAGTTGGGGAGAAAAACTGTTTTTT. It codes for CATSRRDSWGEKLFF.

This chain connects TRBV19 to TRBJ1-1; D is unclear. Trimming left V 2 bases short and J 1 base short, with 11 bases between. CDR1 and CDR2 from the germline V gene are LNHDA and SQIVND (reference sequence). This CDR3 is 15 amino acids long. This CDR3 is CASSILLVSNTEAFF. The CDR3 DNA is TGTGCCAGTAGTATATTGTTAGTGTCGAACACTGAAGCTTTCTTT. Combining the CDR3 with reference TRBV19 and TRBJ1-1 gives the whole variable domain DGGITQSPKYLFRKEGQNVTLSCEQNLNHDAMYWYRQDPGQGLRLIYYSQIVNDFQKGDIAEGYSVSREKKESFPLTVTSAQKNPTAFYLCASSILLVSNTEAFFGQGTRLTVV.

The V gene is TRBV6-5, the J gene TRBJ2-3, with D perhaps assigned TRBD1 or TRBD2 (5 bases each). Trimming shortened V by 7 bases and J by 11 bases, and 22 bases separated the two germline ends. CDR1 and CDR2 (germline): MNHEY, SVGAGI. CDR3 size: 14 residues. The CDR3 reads CASIKNRDPQGQYF. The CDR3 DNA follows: TGTGCCAGCATCAAGAACCGGGACCCTCAGGGGCAGTATTTT.

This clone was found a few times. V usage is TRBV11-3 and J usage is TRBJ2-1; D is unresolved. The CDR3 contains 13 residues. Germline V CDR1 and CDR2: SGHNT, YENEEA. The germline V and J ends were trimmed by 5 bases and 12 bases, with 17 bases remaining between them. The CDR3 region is CASSPPNGVRQFF. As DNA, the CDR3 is TGTGCCAGCAGCCCACCTAACGGCGTTCGGCAGTTCTTC. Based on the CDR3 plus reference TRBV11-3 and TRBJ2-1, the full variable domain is EAGVVQSPRYKIIEKKQPVAFWCNPISGHNTLYWYLQNLGQGPELLIRYENEEAVDDSQLPKDRFSAERLKGVDSTLKIQPAELGDSAVYLCASSPPNGVRQFFGPGTRLTVL.

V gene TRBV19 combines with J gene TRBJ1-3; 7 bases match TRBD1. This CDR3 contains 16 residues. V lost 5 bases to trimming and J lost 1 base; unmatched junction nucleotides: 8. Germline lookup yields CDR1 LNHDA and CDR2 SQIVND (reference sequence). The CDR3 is CASSPSGTASGNTIYF. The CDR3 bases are TGTGCCAGTAGTCCTTCAGGGACAGCATCTGGAAACACCATATATTTT. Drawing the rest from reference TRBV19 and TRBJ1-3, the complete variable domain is DGGITQSPKYLFRKEGQNVTLSCEQNLNHDAMYWYRQDPGQGLRLIYYSQIVNDFQKGDIAEGYSVSREKKESFPLTVTSAQKNPTAFYLCASSPSGTASGNTIYFGEGSWLTVV.

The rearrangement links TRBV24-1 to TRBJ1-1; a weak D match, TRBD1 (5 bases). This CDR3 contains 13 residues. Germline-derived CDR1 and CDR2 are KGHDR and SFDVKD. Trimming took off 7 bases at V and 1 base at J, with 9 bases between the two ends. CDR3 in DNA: TGTGCCACCAGCTCTACAGGGAACACTGAAGCTTTCTTT. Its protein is CATSSTGNTEAFF.

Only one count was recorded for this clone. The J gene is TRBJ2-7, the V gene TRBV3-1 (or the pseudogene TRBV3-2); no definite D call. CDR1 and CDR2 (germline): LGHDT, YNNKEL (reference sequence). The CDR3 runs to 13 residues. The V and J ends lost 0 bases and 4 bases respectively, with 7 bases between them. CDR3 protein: CASSQEHGYEQYV. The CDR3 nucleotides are TGTGCCAGCAGCCAAGAGCATGGGTACGAGCAGTACGTC.

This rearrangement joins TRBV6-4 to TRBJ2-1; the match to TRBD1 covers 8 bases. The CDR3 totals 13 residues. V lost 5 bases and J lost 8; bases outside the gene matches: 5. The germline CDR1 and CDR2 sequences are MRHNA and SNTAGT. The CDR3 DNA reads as TGTGCCAGCAGTTTGGACAGGGTCGATGAGCAGTTCTTC. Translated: CASSLDRVDEQFF.

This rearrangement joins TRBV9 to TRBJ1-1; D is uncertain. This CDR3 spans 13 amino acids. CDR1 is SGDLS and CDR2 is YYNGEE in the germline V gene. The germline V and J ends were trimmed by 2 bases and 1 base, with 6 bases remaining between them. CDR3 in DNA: TGTGCCAGCAGCGTTGGTCGGAACACTGAAGCTTTCTTT. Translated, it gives CASSVGRNTEAFF.

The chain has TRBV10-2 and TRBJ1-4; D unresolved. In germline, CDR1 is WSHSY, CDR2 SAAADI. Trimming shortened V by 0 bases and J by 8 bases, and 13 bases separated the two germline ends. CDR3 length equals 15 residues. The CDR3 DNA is TGCGCCAGCAGTGAGTCTGGTCCCAGGAGGGAAAAACTGTTTTTT. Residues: CASSESGPRREKLFF.

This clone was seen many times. CDR3 sequence reads: CASSLRVGPYNEQFF. In nucleotides, the CDR3 is TGTGCCAGCAGTTTACGGGTAGGACCCTACAATGAGCAGTTCTTC. V is TRBV28 and J is TRBJ2-1, with unresolved D. V shed 2 bases and J shed 2 bases, with 10 bases lying between them. The CDR3 has 15 amino acids. CDR1 is MDHEN, CDR2 SYDVKM, per germline. Variable domain in full (rest from reference TRBV28 and TRBJ2-1): DVKVTQSSRYLVKRTGEKVFLECVQDMDHENMFWYRQDPGLGLRLIYFSYDVKMKEKGDIPEGYSVSREKKERFSLILESASTNQTSMYLCASSLRVGPYNEQFFGPGTRLTVL.

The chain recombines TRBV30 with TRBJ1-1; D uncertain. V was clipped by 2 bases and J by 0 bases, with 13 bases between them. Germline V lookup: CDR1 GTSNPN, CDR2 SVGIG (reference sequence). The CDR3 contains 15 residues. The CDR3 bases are TGTGCCTGGAGTAAACCAGGTCCCCTGAACACTGAAGCTTTCTTT. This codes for CAWSKPGPLNTEAFF.